This T cell receptor (beta chain) was observed in a study of T cell responses to AZD1222 COVID-19 vaccine. Repertoires were generated with immunoSEQ multiplex PCR, while TCRdb's copy carries only in-frame clones and drops some. Among under 110,000 clones listed, more than 75% were seen once. Germline CDR1 reads LGHNA; CDR2 reads YNFKEQ. The CDR3 has 16 residues. Trimming took 1 base from V and 8 from J; bases not matched to a gene: 11. The TCR sequence derives from an adult who received the AZD1222 COVID-19 vaccine. The specimen comprised peripheral blood, sampled 28 days after the second AZD1222 dose. The gene calls are TRBV4-2 and TRBJ2-1, with 7 bases aligning to TRBD1. The CDR3 DNA reads as TGTGCCAGCAGCCAAGGGGACAGAGGACAACGGGATGAGCAGTTCTTC. Translating gives CASSQGDRGQRDEQFF.